This TCR beta chain was sequenced in a study of Graves' ophthalmopathy and Graves' hyperthyroidism. Trimming pared 6 bases from V and 3 bases from J, leaving 18 bases between. Germline loops: CDR1 DFQATT, CDR2 SNEGSKA (reference sequence). This CDR3 comprises 14 residues. RNA transcripts were the source from which TCR beta CDR3 regions were amplified. Second-round multiplex PCR came after first-round RT-PCR with HTBI primers. TCRdb reanalysed the multiplex PCR reads using MiXCR and keeps one entry per CDR3 protein. The top ten clones hold roughly 3% of a sample with roughly 420,000 distinct CDR3 sequences, 21% of them seen once. Study outcomes and limitations: Blood also held most thyroid clonotypes expanded above 0.001 frequency. Using 13 signatures, a model distinguished ophthalmopathy from stable hyperthyroidism, reaching roughly 90% sensitivity and about 81% specificity.

Hyperthyroidism showing no ophthalmopathy within 18 months of follow-up was stable. Someone took the PBMCs out of approximately 10 ml of fresh peripheral blood. Points on this clonotype: Its matching antigen is unknown.

The rearrangement links TRBV20-1 to TRBJ2-7; a possible D gene is TRBD1 (5 bases). Sequenced: peripheral blood. The clonotype originates from a young woman with stable Graves' hyperthyroidism. CDR3 protein: CSASEQGRDYEQYF. CDR3 sequence (DNA): TGCAGTGCCTCGGAGCAGGGCAGGGACTACGAGCAGTACTTC.